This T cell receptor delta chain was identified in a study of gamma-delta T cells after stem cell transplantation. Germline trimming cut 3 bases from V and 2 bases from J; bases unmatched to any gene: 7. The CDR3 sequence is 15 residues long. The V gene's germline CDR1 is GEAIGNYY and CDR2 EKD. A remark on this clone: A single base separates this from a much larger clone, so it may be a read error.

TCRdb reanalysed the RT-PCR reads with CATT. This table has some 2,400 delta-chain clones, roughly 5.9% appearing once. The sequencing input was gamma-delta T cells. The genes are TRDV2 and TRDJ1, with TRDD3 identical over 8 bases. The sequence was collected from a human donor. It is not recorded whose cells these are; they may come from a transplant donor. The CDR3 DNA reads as TGTGCCTGTGACGGACTGGGGGGTAGGACCGATAAACTCATCTTT. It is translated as CACDGLGGRTDKLIF.